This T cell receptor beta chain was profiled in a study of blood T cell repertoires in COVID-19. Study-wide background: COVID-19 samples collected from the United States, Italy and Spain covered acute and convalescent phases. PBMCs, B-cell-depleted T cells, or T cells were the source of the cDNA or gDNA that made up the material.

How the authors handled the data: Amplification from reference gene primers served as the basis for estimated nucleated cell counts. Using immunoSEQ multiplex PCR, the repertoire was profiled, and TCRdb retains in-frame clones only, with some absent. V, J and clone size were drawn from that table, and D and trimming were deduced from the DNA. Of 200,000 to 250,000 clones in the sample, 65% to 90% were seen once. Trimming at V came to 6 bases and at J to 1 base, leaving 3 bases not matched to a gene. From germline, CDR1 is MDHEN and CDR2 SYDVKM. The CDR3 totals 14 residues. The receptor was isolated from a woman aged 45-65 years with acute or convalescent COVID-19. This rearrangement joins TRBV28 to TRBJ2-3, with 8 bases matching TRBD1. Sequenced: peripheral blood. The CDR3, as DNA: TGTGCCAGCAGGGAGACAGGGGGCACAGATACGCAGTATTTT. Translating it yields CASRETGGTDTQYF.